This TCR beta chain is drawn from a study of shared clonotypes between healthy human individuals. Study overall: The composition of the donors was a couple of women and a few men aged 18 to 49. Study conclusions and caveats: Sequencing depth was a factor that was expected to affect clonotype sharing among donors. Sampling was confined to blood; repertoires within tissues likely differ.

Profiled with immunoSEQ multiplex PCR; TCRdb holds only in-frame clones, not every one. The profile shows hundreds of thousands of clones, around 78% of them singletons. With regard to this clone: Its antigen is undetermined.

The CDR3 is made up of 15 amino acids. Germline lookup yields CDR1 ENHRY and CDR2 SYGVKD. The ends were cut back, 5 bases at V and 1 base at J, with 14 bases in the middle. Sequenced sample: PBMCs. The chain uses TRBV10-3 and TRBJ2-5, with D possibly matching TRBD1 (5 bases). This clonotype was sampled from a woman aged 40 to 55 in good health. Some clones in this sample may be carry-over from other donors' samples. The CDR3 DNA sequence: TGTGCCATCAGTCCGAGTGGGGCTAGCCAAGAGACCCAGTACTTC. This gives the protein CAISPSGASQETQYF.